This entry features one TCR beta chain sequence. The entry originates in a study of blood T cell repertoires in COVID-19. Here immunoSEQ multiplex PCR was the method, and the copy in TCRdb shows in-frame clones only, minus some. Counted here are 300,000 to 400,000 clones, more than 70% occurring once; the ten biggest clones make up 1.5% to 2%. Germline V gives CDR1 PRHDT, CDR2 FYEKMQ (reference sequence). This CDR3 spans 17 amino acids. V lost 0 bases to trimming and J lost 7 bases, with 18 bases between them. What was sequenced was peripheral blood. The sequence was obtained from a woman aged 25 to 39 with COVID-19, enrolled during active disease. The chain uses TRBV13 and TRBJ2-2; a possible D gene is TRBD1 (6 bases). In DNA, the CDR3 is TGTGCCAGCAGCTTAGGCGATTCCAGGGGAAGGAACGGGGAGCTGTTTTTT. Residues: CASSLGDSRGRNGELFF.